The present TCR beta chain was sequenced within a study of T-cell reconstitution after alpha-beta-depleted transplantation in children. General observations from the study: T-cell counts and diversity were attributed mostly to newly produced T cells one year after transplant. Reportedly, alpha-beta T cells present about two months post-transplant originated from several hundred expanded clones of graft origin. Surviving recipient T cells and thymic progenitors underlay high day-60 TCRbeta diversity in some patients.

This CDR3 has 16 amino acids. Germline assignment: CDR1 DFQATT and CDR2 SNEGSKA (reference sequence). V lost 1 base to trimming and J lost 6 bases; unmatched junction nucleotides: 11. Details on this clonotype: The antigen remains undetermined.

Preparing the TCRbeta library involved the use of unique molecular identifiers. TCRdb reanalysed the PCR reads using MiXCR and keeps one entry per CDR3 protein. Found here are approximately 490,000 distinct CDR3 sequences, under 12% of them singletons; the top ten hold just over 2%. The specimen was PBMCs, collected before TCRalphabeta/CD19-depleted stem cell transplant. The V gene is TRBV20-1, the J gene TRBJ2-2; 7 nucleotides align to TRBD1. The TCR sequence derives from a child younger than 10 with inherited bone marrow failure, due to receive a stem cell transplant. CDR3 sequence reads: CSARVIRGLRAGELFF. The DNA for the CDR3 is TGCAGTGCTAGAGTCATTAGGGGGCTCAGAGCCGGGGAGCTGTTTTTT.